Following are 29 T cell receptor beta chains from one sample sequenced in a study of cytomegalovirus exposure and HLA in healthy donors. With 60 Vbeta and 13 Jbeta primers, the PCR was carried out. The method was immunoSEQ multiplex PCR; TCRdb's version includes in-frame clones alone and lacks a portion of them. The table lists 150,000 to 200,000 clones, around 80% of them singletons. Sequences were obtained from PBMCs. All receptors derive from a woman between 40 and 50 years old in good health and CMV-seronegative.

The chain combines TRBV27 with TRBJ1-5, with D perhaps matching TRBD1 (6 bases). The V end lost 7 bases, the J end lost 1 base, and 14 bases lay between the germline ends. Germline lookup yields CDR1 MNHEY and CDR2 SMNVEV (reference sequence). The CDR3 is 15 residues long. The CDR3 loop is CASNPTTGSNQPQHF. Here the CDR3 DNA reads TGTGCCAGCAATCCTACGACAGGCAGCAATCAGCCCCAGCATTTT.

This CDR3 reads CASSPRASGANTGELFF. CDR3 nucleotide sequence: TGTGCCAGCAGCCCGAGGGCTAGCGGGGCGAACACCGGGGAGCTGTTTTTT. The V call is TRBV7-2, the J call TRBJ2-2, with 9 bases fitting TRBD2. The V segment lost 5 bases and the J segment 0 bases; nucleotides outside the gene matches: 7. This CDR3 contains 17 residues. Germline-derived CDR1 and CDR2 are SGHTA and FQGNSA.

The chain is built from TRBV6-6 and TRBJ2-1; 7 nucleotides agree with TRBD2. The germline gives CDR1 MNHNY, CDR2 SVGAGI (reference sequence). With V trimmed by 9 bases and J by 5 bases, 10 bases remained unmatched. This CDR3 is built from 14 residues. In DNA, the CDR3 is TGTGCCAGTAAATGGCGGGAGATCGACAATGAGCAGTTCTTC. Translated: CASKWREIDNEQFF.

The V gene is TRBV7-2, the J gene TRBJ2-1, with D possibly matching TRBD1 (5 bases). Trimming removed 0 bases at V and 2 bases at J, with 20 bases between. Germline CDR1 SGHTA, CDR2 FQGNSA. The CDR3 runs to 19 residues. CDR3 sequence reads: CASSLASARGAAAYNEQFF. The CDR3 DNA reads TGTGCCAGCAGCTTAGCTTCGGCAAGGGGCGCCGCAGCCTACAATGAGCAGTTCTTC.

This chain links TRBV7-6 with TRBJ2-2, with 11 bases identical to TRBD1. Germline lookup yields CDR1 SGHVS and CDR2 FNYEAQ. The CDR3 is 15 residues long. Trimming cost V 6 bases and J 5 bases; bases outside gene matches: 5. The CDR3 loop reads CASSPGTGGTGELFF. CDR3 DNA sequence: TGTGCCAGCAGTCCCGGGACAGGGGGGACCGGGGAGCTGTTTTTT.

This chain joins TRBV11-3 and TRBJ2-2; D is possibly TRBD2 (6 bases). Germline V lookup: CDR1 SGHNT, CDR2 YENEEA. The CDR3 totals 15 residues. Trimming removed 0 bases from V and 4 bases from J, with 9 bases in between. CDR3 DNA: TGTGCCAGCAGCTTAGATGGGACTCCCACCGGGGAGCTGTTTTTT. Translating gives CASSLDGTPTGELFF.

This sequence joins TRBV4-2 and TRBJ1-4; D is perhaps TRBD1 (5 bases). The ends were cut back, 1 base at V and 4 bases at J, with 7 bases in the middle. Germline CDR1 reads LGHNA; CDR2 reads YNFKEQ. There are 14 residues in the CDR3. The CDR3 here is CASSQGGDNEKLFF. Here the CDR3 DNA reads TGTGCCAGCAGCCAAGGGGGGGATAATGAAAAACTGTTTTTT.

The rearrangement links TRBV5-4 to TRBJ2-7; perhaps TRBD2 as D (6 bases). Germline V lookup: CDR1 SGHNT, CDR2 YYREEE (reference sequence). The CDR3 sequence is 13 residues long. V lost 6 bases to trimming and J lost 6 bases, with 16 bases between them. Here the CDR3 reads CASTQSGSSEQYF. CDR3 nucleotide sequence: TGTGCCAGCACCCAGTCCGGGAGCTCCGAGCAGTACTTC.

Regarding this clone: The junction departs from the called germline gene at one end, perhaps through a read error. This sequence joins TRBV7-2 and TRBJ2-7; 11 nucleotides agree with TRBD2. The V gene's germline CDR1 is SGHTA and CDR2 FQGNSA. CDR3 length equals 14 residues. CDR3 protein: CASSLAGGIYEQYF. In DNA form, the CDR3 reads TGTGCCAGCAGCCTAGCGGGAGGTATCTACGAGCAGTACTTC.

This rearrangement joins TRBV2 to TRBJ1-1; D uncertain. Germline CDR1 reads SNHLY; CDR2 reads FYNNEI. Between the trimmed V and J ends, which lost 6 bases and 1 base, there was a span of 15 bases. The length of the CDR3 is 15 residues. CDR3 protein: CASSGAGRGNTEAFF. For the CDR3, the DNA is TGTGCCAGCAGCGGCGCGGGGAGAGGGAACACTGAAGCTTTCTTT.

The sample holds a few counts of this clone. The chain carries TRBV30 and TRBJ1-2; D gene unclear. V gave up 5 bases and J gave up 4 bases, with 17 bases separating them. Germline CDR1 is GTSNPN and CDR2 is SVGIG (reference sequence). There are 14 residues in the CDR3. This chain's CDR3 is CAWGAFSDTYGYTF. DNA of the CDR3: TGTGCCTGGGGAGCCTTTTCCGATACCTATGGCTACACCTTC.

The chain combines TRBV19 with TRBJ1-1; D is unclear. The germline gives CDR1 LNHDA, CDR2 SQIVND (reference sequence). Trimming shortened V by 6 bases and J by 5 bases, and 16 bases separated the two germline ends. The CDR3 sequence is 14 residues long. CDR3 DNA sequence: TGTGCCAGTAGAACTCACTCAGGTGGGACTGAAGCTTTCTTT. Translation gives CASRTHSGGTEAFF.

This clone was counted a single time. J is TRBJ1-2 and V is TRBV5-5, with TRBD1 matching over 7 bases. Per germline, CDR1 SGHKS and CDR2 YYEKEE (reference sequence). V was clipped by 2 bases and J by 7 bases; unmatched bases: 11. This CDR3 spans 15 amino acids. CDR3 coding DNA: TGTGCCAGCAGCTTCACCGGGACAGAGATTGGTGGCTACACCTTC. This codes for CASSFTGTEIGGYTF.

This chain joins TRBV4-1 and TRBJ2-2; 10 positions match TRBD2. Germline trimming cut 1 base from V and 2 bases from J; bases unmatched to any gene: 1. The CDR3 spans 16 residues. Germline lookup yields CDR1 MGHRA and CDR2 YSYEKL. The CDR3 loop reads CASSQASGRNTGELFF. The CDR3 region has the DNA TGCGCCAGCAGCCAAGCTAGCGGGAGAAACACCGGGGAGCTGTTTTTT.

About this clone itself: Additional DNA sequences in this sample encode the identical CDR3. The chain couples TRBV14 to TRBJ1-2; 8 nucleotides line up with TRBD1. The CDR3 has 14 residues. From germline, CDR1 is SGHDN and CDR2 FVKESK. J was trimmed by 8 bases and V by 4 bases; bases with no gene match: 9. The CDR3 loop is CASSPRTGLQGYTF. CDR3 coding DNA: TGTGCCAGCAGCCCACGGACAGGGCTGCAGGGCTACACCTTC.

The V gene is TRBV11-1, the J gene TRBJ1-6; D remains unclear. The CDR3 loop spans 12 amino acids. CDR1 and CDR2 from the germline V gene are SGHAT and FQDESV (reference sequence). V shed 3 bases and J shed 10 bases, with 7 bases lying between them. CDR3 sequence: CASSFPGSPLHF. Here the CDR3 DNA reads TGTGCCAGCAGCTTCCCGGGGTCACCCCTCCACTTT.

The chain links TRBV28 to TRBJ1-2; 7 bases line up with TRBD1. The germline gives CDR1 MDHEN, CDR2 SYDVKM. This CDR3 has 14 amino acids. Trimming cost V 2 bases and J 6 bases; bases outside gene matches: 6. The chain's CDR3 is CASSLVATGHGYTF. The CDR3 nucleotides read TGTGCCAGCAGTTTAGTTGCGACAGGGCATGGCTACACCTTC.

The CDR3 is CASRPTGEPQHTQYF. CDR3 bases: TGTGCCAGCAGGCCTACAGGGGAACCACAGCATACGCAGTATTTT. The rearrangement uses TRBV5-4 and TRBJ2-3; 7 positions agree with TRBD1. After removal of 5 bases from V and 7 bases from J, the junction contained 13 bases not matched to a gene. CDR3 length: 15 residues. CDR1 and CDR2 (germline): SGHNT, YYREEE (reference sequence).

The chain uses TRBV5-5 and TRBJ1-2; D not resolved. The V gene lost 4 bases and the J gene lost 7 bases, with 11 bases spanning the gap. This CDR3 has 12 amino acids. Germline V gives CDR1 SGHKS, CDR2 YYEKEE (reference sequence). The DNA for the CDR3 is TGTGCCAGCAGCGTTAACGAGGTTGGCTACACCTTC. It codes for CASSVNEVGYTF.

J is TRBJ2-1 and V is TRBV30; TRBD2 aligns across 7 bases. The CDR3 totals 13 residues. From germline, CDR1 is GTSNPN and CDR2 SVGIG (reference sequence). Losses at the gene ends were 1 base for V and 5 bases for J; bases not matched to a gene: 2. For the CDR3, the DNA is TGTGCCTGGAGTGGACTAGCTGACAATGAGCAGTTCTTC. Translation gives CAWSGLADNEQFF.

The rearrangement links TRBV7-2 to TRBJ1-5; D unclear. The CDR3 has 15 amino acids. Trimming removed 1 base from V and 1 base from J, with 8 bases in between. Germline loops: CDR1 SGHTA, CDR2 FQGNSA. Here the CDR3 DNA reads TGTGCCAGCAGCTTAGGAGGGAGGAGCAATCAGCCCCAGCATTTT. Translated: CASSLGGRSNQPQHF. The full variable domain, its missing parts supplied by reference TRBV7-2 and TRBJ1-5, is GAGVSQSPSNKVTEKGKDVELRCDPISGHTALYWYRQSLGQGLEFLIYFQGNSAPDKSGLPSDRFSAERTGGSVSTLTIQRTQQEDSAVYLCASSLGGRSNQPQHFGDGTRLSIL.

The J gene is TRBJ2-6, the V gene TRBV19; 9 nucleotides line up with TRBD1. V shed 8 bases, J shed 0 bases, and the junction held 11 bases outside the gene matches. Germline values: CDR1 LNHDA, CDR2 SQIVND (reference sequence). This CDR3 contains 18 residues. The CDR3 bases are TGTGCCAGTGAACCGGCAGGACAGGGGTCCTCTGGGGCCAACGTCCTGACTTTC. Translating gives CASEPAGQGSSGANVLTF.

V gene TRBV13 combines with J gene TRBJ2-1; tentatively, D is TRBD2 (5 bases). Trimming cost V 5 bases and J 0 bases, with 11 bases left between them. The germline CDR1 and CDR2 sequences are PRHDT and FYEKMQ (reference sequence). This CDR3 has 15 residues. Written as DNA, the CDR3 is TGTGCCAGCAGCCCGGCTAGCCGCTCCTACAATGAGCAGTTCTTC. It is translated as CASSPASRSYNEQFF.

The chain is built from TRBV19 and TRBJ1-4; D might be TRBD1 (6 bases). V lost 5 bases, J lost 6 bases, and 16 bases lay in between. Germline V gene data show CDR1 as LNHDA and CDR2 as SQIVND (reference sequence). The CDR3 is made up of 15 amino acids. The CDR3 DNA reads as TGTGCCAGTAGTGCCTACAGGGACCGGGATGAAAAACTGTTTTTT. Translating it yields CASSAYRDRDEKLFF.

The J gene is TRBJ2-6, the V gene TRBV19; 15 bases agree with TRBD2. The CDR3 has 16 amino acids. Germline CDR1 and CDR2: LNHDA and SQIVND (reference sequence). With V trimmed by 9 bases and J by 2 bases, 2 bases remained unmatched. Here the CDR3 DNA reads TGTGCCAGCAGGACTAGCGGGAGGGCTGGGGCCAACGTCCTGACTTTC. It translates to CASRTSGRAGANVLTF.

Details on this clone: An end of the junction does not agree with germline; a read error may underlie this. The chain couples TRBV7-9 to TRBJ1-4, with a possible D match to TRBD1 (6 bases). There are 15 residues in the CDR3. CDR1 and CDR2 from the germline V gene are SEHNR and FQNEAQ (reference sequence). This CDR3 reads CSSSPRDTRKEKLFF. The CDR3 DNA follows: TGTTCCAGCAGCCCCCGGGACACCCGGAAGGAAAAACTGTTTTTT. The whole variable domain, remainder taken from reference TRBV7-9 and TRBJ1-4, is DTGVSQNPRHKITKRGQNVTFRCDPISEHNRLYWYRQTLGQGPEFLTYFQNEAQLEKSRLLSDRFSAERPKGSFSTLEIQRTEQGDSAMYLCSSSPRDTRKEKLFFGSGTQLSVL.

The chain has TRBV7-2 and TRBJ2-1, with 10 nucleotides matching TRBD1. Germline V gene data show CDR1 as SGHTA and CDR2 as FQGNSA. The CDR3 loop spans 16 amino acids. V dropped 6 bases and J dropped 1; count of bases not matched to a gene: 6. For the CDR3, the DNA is TGTGCCAGCAGTTCGTGGACAGGGGGTTCCTACAATGAGCAGTTCTTC. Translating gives CASSSWTGGSYNEQFF.

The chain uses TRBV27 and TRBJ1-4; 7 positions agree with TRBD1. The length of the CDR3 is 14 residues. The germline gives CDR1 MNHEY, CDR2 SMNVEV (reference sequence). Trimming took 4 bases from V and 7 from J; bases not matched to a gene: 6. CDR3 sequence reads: CASSSWDSAEKLFF. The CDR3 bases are TGTGCCAGCAGTTCTTGGGACAGCGCTGAAAAACTGTTTTTT.

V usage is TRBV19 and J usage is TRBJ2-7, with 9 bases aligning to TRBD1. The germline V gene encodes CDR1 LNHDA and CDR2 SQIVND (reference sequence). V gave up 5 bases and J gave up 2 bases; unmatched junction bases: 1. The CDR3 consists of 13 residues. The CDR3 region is CASSHRGPYEQYF. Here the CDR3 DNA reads TGTGCCAGTAGTCACAGGGGGCCCTACGAGCAGTACTTC. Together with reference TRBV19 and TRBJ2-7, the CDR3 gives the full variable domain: DGGITQSPKYLFRKEGQNVTLSCEQNLNHDAMYWYRQDPGQGLRLIYYSQIVNDFQKGDIAEGYSVSREKKESFPLTVTSAQKNPTAFYLCASSHRGPYEQYFGPGTRLTVT.